This T cell receptor beta chain appears in the sequencing data of a study of blood T cell repertoires in COVID-19. About the study: The origin of the acute and convalescent COVID-19 samples was the United States, Italy and Spain.

The CDR3 length is 11 residues. Trimming cost V 7 bases and J 7 bases, with 10 bases left between them. Germline V gene sequence: CDR1 MNHEY, CDR2 SVGAGI. In the authors' workflow: Nucleated cell counts were estimated from reference gene primer amplification. Sequencing used immunoSEQ multiplex PCR; TCRdb keeps in-frame clones, though not all of them. The D gene and trimming were derived from the DNA, and the V and J assignments and clone size from that table. The data hold around 80,000 clones, with around 80% observed a single time. The sequenced material came from peripheral blood. This rearrangement joins TRBV6-5 to TRBJ2-5, with D unresolved. The sequence derives from a woman older than 75 with acute or convalescent COVID-19. The CDR3 bases are TGTGCCAGCAAAGGTACTACGACCCAGTACTTC. It specifies CASKGTTTQYF.